The source of this TCR beta chain is a study of T cell responses to AZD1222 COVID-19 vaccine (dated by TCRdb to the early 2020s). Regarding the research as a whole: Because spike-specific TCR depth and breadth did not differ between the two schedules, AZD1222 recipients who got a second dose at roughly 4 weeks were pooled with those who got a second dose at roughly 12 weeks. A total of just over 230 trial participants underwent TCR sequencing, of whom nearly 210 had received two doses of AZD1222 and 26 had received two doses of the MenACWY control vaccine. Trial participants were enrolled by age into 18-55, 56-69 and 70-plus year subgroups, with about 150, 27 and 61 TCR-sequenced participants respectively.

With respect to this clone: No cognate antigen has been identified for it. No much larger clonotype is one base removed from it; base qualities were not supplied.

The CDR3 regions of human TCRbeta chains were analyzed by immunosequencing. The study's own analysis went as follows. TCRs in the repertoires were matched against a reference library of SARS-CoV-2-specific TCRs that had been generated with the MIRA antigen-specificity platform. Breadth meant the fraction of unique TCRs that were SARS-CoV-2-associated, whereas depth meant the fraction of total T cells that were SARS-CoV-2-associated. Each spike-specific TCR was assigned to its reactive spike region and to a CD4 or CD8 class using the MIRA data. Log10-transformed breadth and depth values were compared by one-way ANOVA with Sidak's multiple comparisons tests. In TCRdb, the immuneACCESS table is reduced to in-frame sequences with V and J assigned. These tables do not hold every clone; where another copy was compared, an unresolved V gene accounts for under half, and the others remain unexplained. V and J calls and clone size are given by that table; D and trimming were obtained from the DNA. The sample records 80,000 to 90,000 clones, approximately 90% of which are singletons. The ten largest make up about 2.2% of the sample.

The sample's time point label, decoded: baseline before first vaccination. The vaccinee samples were drawn from two UK trials, COV001 and COV002, one of which was a single-blind randomized controlled phase 2/3 trial testing AZD1222 (ChAdOx1 nCoV-19) in healthy adults. Trial participant PBMC samples were collected at day 0 and day 28 after the second dose for TCRbeta chain sequencing. The CDR3 goes from the cysteine to the phenylalanine over 19 residues. Solely the CDR3 DNA is kept, with 57 bases framed from the first base. CDR1 and CDR2 were assigned from the germline V gene as SGHVS and FQNEAQ. V loses 1 base of germline sequence and J loses 0 bases, and the interval between the two ends is 20 bases. Paper-wide results and their limitations: The whole spike protein was spanned by vaccine-associated CD4 TCRs, and dominant responses were seen in regions 160-218 and 743-854. No day 14 peak-response samples were available, so repertoires were characterized only after the peak T cell response. Participants were mostly white British and included more females than males, and it was suggested by the authors that clonal diversity may have been underestimated. Spike-specific TCR breadth and depth rose significantly after two AZD1222 doses compared with day 0 and with MenACWY recipients. Nearly half of unique spike-specific TCRs reportedly recognized epitopes outside regions mutated in the B.1.351 and B.1.1.7 variants. The 56-69-year group was small, and its depth increase did not reach significance, likely because of low power. Conclusions about previously exposed vaccinees are limited because only a handful of AZD1222 recipients were SARS-CoV-2 seropositive at baseline.

Sequenced material: peripheral blood, taken on day 0 of AZD1222 vaccination. The sequence came from an adult in good health. Recombination linked TRBV7-8 to TRBJ2-3; possibly the D gene is TRBD1, per 6 matching bases. The CDR3 amino acid sequence is: CASSLVIGQSTSSTDTQYF. The DNA sequence is TGTGCCAGCAGCTTAGTTATTGGACAGTCAACCTCTAGCACAGATACGCAGTATTTT.